This is a list of T cell receptor beta chains from one sample in a study of PD-L1 blockade in urothelial cancer. Sequencing used immunoSEQ multiplex PCR; TCRdb keeps in-frame clones, though not all of them. The repertoire holds about 82,000 clones, with about nine tenths as singletons. The sample consisted of PBMCs, taken around atezolizumab (anti-PD-L1) treatment. These receptors came from a woman in her sixties or seventies with urothelial cancer. Each CDR3 is given with its conserved first and last residue. The order of the fields is clone size, V gene, D gene, J gene, CDR3 DNA, CDR3 protein. D genes are given only for firm matches. The size of a clone is reported for some rows only, either as once, few or many, or as a class for expanded clones.

clone size: .
V gene: TRBV27
D gene: TRBD1
J gene: TRBJ1-2
CDR3 DNA: TGTGCCAGCAGGGGACAGGGGCGCCCCTATGGCTACACCTTC
CDR3 protein: CASRGQGRPYGYTF

clone size: .
V gene: TRBV27
D gene: TRBD2
J gene: TRBJ2-3
CDR3 DNA: TGTGCCAGCAGTTTCGGCGGGAGGGCCATGGATACGCAGTATTTT
CDR3 protein: CASSFGGRAMDTQYF

clone size: .
V gene: TRBV7-3
D gene: .
J gene: TRBJ1-4
CDR3 DNA: TGTGCCAGCAGCTTAGGGCGTAATGAAAAACTGTTTTTT
CDR3 protein: CASSLGRNEKLFF

clone size: once
V gene: TRBV30
D gene: TRBD1
J gene: TRBJ1-2
CDR3 DNA: TGTGCCTGGAGCCGCGGGACAGGTCTCTTCTATGGCTACACCTTC
CDR3 protein: CAWSRGTGLFYGYTF

clone size: .
V gene: TRBV30
D gene: TRBD1
J gene: TRBJ1-2
CDR3 DNA: TGTGCCTGGAGTTACCAGGGGGCTGGCTATGGCTACACCTTC
CDR3 protein: CAWSYQGAGYGYTF

clone size: .
V gene: TRBV5-1
D gene: TRBD2
J gene: TRBJ2-1
CDR3 DNA: TGCGCCAGCAGCATTGGACTAGCGGGGTACAATGAGCAGTTCTTC
CDR3 protein: CASSIGLAGYNEQFF

clone size: .
V gene: TRBV10-1
D gene: .
J gene: TRBJ2-3
CDR3 DNA: TGCGCCAGCAGTGAGATTGGGCTTTCTACTAGCACAGATACGCAGTATTTT
CDR3 protein: CASSEIGLSTSTDTQYF

clone size: .
V gene: TRBV5-6
D gene: TRBD1
J gene: TRBJ1-6
CDR3 DNA: TGTGCCAGCAGCCAAGGACAGGGCCGTCATAATTCACCCCTCCACTTT
CDR3 protein: CASSQGQGRHNSPLHF

clone size: .
V gene: TRBV15
D gene: TRBD2
J gene: TRBJ2-1
CDR3 DNA: TGTGCCACCAGCAGAGAAATTAGCGGGGGGTCCTACAATGAGCAGTTCTTC
CDR3 protein: CATSREISGGSYNEQFF

clone size: .
V gene: TRBV4-2
D gene: TRBD1
J gene: TRBJ2-2
CDR3 DNA: TGTGCCAGCAGCCAAACGCCAAAGGGGACAGGGCTCACCGGGGAGCTGTTTTTT
CDR3 protein: CASSQTPKGTGLTGELFF

clone size: .
V gene: TRBV6-6
D gene: TRBD1
J gene: TRBJ1-1
CDR3 DNA: TGTGCCAGCACCACGGGACAGATGAACACTGAAGCTTTCTTT
CDR3 protein: CASTTGQMNTEAFF

clone size: .
V gene: TRBV11-2
D gene: .
J gene: TRBJ1-1
CDR3 DNA: TGTGCCAGCAGCTTAGTGGGGGGGGGTGAGACTGAAGCTTTCTTT
CDR3 protein: CASSLVGGGETEAFF

clone size: few
V gene: TRBV30
D gene: .
J gene: TRBJ1-1
CDR3 DNA: TGTGCCTGGAGTCTCTCCCGGGTGGGAGGGCGGACTGAAGCTTTCTTT
CDR3 protein: CAWSLSRVGGRTEAFF

clone size: .
V gene: TRBV5-5
D gene: TRBD1
J gene: TRBJ2-3
CDR3 DNA: TGTGCCAGCAGCTCCCCCCCGACAGGGAGCACAGATACGCAGTATTTT
CDR3 protein: CASSSPPTGSTDTQYF

clone size: .
V gene: TRBV6-5
D gene: .
J gene: TRBJ1-1
CDR3 DNA: TGTGCCAGCAGTTACGGGCAGGGAGGCACTGAAGCTTTCTTT
CDR3 protein: CASSYGQGGTEAFF

clone size: .
V gene: TRBV30
D gene: .
J gene: TRBJ2-7
CDR3 DNA: TGTGCCTGGAGTGTACAGGGACATTACGAGCAGTACTTC
CDR3 protein: CAWSVQGHYEQYF

clone size: .
V gene: TRBV4-1
D gene: .
J gene: TRBJ2-5
CDR3 DNA: TGCGCCAGCAGCCTCCCAGGCGAGACCCAGTACTTC
CDR3 protein: CASSLPGETQYF

clone size: .
V gene: TRBV7-9
D gene: .
J gene: TRBJ2-1
CDR3 DNA: TGTGCCAGCAGCTTACTGCGGGGTGCTAATGAGCAGTTCTTC
CDR3 protein: CASSLLRGANEQFF

clone size: .
V gene: TRBV4-2
D gene: TRBD2
J gene: TRBJ2-3
CDR3 DNA: TGTGCCAGCAGCCCGAGGACTAGCGGGGGGGCAGATACGCAGTATTTT
CDR3 protein: CASSPRTSGGADTQYF

clone size: .
V gene: TRBV5-1
D gene: .
J gene: TRBJ1-1
CDR3 DNA: TGCGCCAGCAGCCGAGGGACATTCGGGCACACTGAAGCTTTCTTT
CDR3 protein: CASSRGTFGHTEAFF

clone size: .
V gene: TRBV15
D gene: TRBD2
J gene: TRBJ2-1
CDR3 DNA: TGTGCCACCAGCATGAACCGACTAGCGGGTGAGCAGTTCTTC
CDR3 protein: CATSMNRLAGEQFF

clone size: .
V gene: TRBV16
D gene: .
J gene: TRBJ1-2
CDR3 DNA: TGTGCCAGCAGCCAATATACCGGGACACGGGTGATTCTTGGCTACACCTTC
CDR3 protein: CASSQYTGTRVILGYTF

clone size: .
V gene: TRBV28
D gene: TRBD2
J gene: TRBJ2-5
CDR3 DNA: TGTGCCAGCAGTTTATTTGCTAGCGGGAGATGGGAGACCCAGTACTTC
CDR3 protein: CASSLFASGRWETQYF

clone size: .
V gene: TRBV5-5
D gene: TRBD2
J gene: TRBJ2-7
CDR3 DNA: TGTGCCAGCAGCGCCCGACTAGCGGGGTTCTACGAGCAGTACTTC
CDR3 protein: CASSARLAGFYEQYF

clone size: .
V gene: TRBV7-9
D gene: TRBD1
J gene: TRBJ1-2
CDR3 DNA: TGTGCCAGCAGCCGTAGCGGACAGGGGCACTATGGCTACACCTTC
CDR3 protein: CASSRSGQGHYGYTF

clone size: .
V gene: TRBV5-1
D gene: .
J gene: TRBJ2-1
CDR3 DNA: TGCGCCAGCAGATTCCAGGGGTCATATGACAATGAGCAGTTCTTC
CDR3 protein: CASRFQGSYDNEQFF

clone size: .
V gene: TRBV4-1
D gene: .
J gene: TRBJ1-4
CDR3 DNA: TGCGCCAGCAGCCAAGATCGGGGAGGGTTTAAGGAAAAACTGTTTTTT
CDR3 protein: CASSQDRGGFKEKLFF

clone size: .
V gene: TRBV5-1
D gene: .
J gene: TRBJ1-4
CDR3 DNA: TGCGCCAGCAGCCCAAGCCGGGACTTTAATGAAAAACTGTTTTTT
CDR3 protein: CASSPSRDFNEKLFF

clone size: .
V gene: TRBV5-1
D gene: .
J gene: TRBJ2-1
CDR3 DNA: TGCGCCAGCAGCTTGGACTCCGGGCGGGGTGAGCAGTTCTTC
CDR3 protein: CASSLDSGRGEQFF

clone size: .
V gene: TRBV6-1
D gene: .
J gene: TRBJ1-3
CDR3 DNA: TGTGCCAGCACAGGGGCTGGAAACACCATATATTTT
CDR3 protein: CASTGAGNTIYF

clone size: .
V gene: TRBV7-6
D gene: .
J gene: TRBJ1-1
CDR3 DNA: TGTGCCAGCAGCCAGGGTGGCGGCACTGAAGCTTTCTTT
CDR3 protein: CASSQGGGTEAFF

clone size: .
V gene: TRBV12-5
D gene: TRBD1
J gene: TRBJ1-5
CDR3 DNA: TGTGCTAGTGGTTGCGGGACAGCATATAGCAATCAGCCCCAGCATTTT
CDR3 protein: CASGCGTAYSNQPQHF

clone size: .
V gene: TRBV7-3
D gene: TRBD2
J gene: TRBJ2-7
CDR3 DNA: TGTGCCAGCAGCCTTTGGGGGGGGACGAACTACGAGCAGTACTTC
CDR3 protein: CASSLWGGTNYEQYF

clone size: .
V gene: TRBV19
D gene: TRBD1
J gene: TRBJ1-2
CDR3 DNA: TGTGCCAGTTTATTCACTACAGGGGGCGCAGGGTATGGCTACACCTTC
CDR3 protein: CASLFTTGGAGYGYTF

clone size: .
V gene: TRBV27
D gene: TRBD2
J gene: TRBJ2-2
CDR3 DNA: TGTGCCAGCAGTTTAACAGCGGGAGCACGAAGGGCCGGGGAGCTGTTTTTT
CDR3 protein: CASSLTAGARRAGELFF

clone size: once
V gene: TRBV19
D gene: TRBD2
J gene: TRBJ2-3
CDR3 DNA: TGTGCCAGCTCGTCTAGCGGTCCAACGAAGGATACGCAGTATTTT
CDR3 protein: CASSSSGPTKDTQYF